This entry lists 21 T cell receptor beta chains sequenced from one sample in a study of Ad26.COV2.S vaccination and SARS-CoV-2 variants. Profiled with immunoSEQ multiplex PCR; TCRdb holds only in-frame clones, not every one. The sample has some 420,000 clones, approximately 88% seen once. Treatment reported: around 19 received Ad26.COV2.S at low or high dose, single or two shots; about 5 received placebo; per-sample allocation not given. The investigators took samples on day 63 after the first vaccine or placebo injection. The sample consisted of peripheral blood, taken in a trial of Ad26.COV2.S vaccine versus placebo. The source is a person between 18 and 65 years old who received the Ad26.COV2.S COVID-19 vaccine or a placebo.

The chain combines TRBV19 with TRBJ2-2; D gene unclear. CDR1 and CDR2 from the germline V gene are LNHDA and SQIVND (reference sequence). The V end was cut by 3 bases, the J end by 5 bases, with 13 bases between. The length of the CDR3 is 15 residues. The CDR3 spells CASSIGPGDTGELFF. The DNA of the CDR3 is TGTGCCAGTAGTATCGGCCCTGGGGATACCGGGGAGCTGTTTTTT.

The chain combines TRBV4-1 with TRBJ2-1, with D perhaps matching TRBD1 or TRBD2 (5 bases each). V lost 5 bases to trimming and J lost 0 bases, with 14 bases between them. There are 16 residues in the CDR3. The germline gives CDR1 MGHRA, CDR2 YSYEKL. The CDR3 sequence: CASSGGEGSSYNEQFF. The CDR3 nucleotides read TGCGCCAGCAGCGGGGGTGAGGGGAGCTCCTACAATGAGCAGTTCTTC.

V is TRBV25-1 and J is TRBJ2-1, with D maybe TRBD2 (6 bases). The length of the CDR3 is 16 residues. From germline, CDR1 is MGHDK and CDR2 SYGVNS. Between the trimmed V and J ends, which lost 1 base and 3 bases, there was a span of 13 bases. The CDR3 sequence: CASSELGDSIYNEQFF. CDR3 sequence (DNA): TGTGCCAGCAGTGAATTGGGGGACTCCATCTACAATGAGCAGTTCTTC.

The V gene is TRBV2, the J gene TRBJ1-1, with D tentatively TRBD1 (6 bases). V was cut by 5 bases and J by 2 bases, with 18 bases left in between. Germline V CDR1 and CDR2: SNHLY, FYNNEI. CDR3 length equals 16 residues. The CDR3, as DNA: TGTGCCAGCAGTCAATATAAGACAGGCTATAACACTGAAGCTTTCTTT. Amino acid sequence: CASSQYKTGYNTEAFF.

The chain links TRBV6-4 to TRBJ1-2, with D uncertain. This CDR3 has 18 amino acids. Per germline, CDR1 MRHNA and CDR2 SNTAGT. Trimming stripped 0 bases from V and 4 bases from J, with 21 bases between. Here the CDR3 reads CASSDSTFLGEFGYGYTF. Written as DNA, the CDR3 is TGTGCCAGCAGTGACTCGACTTTCCTCGGGGAGTTTGGCTATGGCTACACCTTC.

This chain uses TRBV5-8 with TRBJ2-3, with no clear D. The CDR3 loop spans 15 amino acids. The germline CDR1 and CDR2 sequences are SGHTS and YDEGEE. The ends were cut back, 1 base at V and 6 bases at J, with 15 bases in the middle. The CDR3 sequence: CASSLKPFRDDTQYF. CDR3 in DNA: TGTGCCAGCAGCTTGAAGCCCTTTAGGGATGATACGCAGTATTTT.

CDR3 nucleotides: TGTGCCACCAGTGATTTGCCAACTCCTTCGAACTCGTACACTGAAGCTTTCTTT. This translates into CATSDLPTPSNSYTEAFF. The rearrangement joins TRBV24-1 to TRBJ1-1; D remains ambiguous. This CDR3 spans 18 amino acids. Trimming took off 0 bases at V and 3 bases at J, with 19 bases between the two ends. The V gene's germline CDR1 is KGHDR and CDR2 SFDVKD.

The chain employs TRBV7-9 and TRBJ1-3; maybe TRBD1 (5 bases). Germline V gene lookup returns CDR1 SEHNR and CDR2 FQNEAQ (reference sequence). The CDR3 contains 15 residues. V lost 1 base and J lost 4, with 11 bases in between. The CDR3 nucleotides read TGTGCCAGCAGCTTAGGGGGGGTTCCCGGAAACACCATATATTTT. Amino acid sequence: CASSLGGVPGNTIYF.

This clone was recorded once. The chain employs TRBV11-2 and TRBJ2-2; no clear D gene. Germline V gene lookup returns CDR1 SGHAT and CDR2 FQNNGV. The CDR3 loop spans 16 amino acids. Trimming shortened V by 6 bases and J by 3 bases, and 17 bases separated the two germline ends. In DNA, the CDR3 is TGTGCCAGCAGAATTGAGTGGACCGAGGACACCGGGGAGCTGTTTTTT. It is translated as CASRIEWTEDTGELFF.

This chain joins TRBV7-9 and TRBJ1-2; 11 bases are shared with TRBD1. This CDR3 is 17 amino acids long. With V trimmed by 1 base and J by 4 bases, 8 bases remained unmatched. From germline, CDR1 is SEHNR and CDR2 FQNEAQ (reference sequence). CDR3 sequence: CASSLGPGTGGGYGYTF. The CDR3, as DNA: TGTGCCAGCAGCTTAGGTCCCGGGACAGGGGGAGGCTATGGCTACACCTTC. The full variable domain, with the rest looked up from reference TRBV7-9 and TRBJ1-2, is DTGVSQNPRHKITKRGQNVTFRCDPISEHNRLYWYRQTLGQGPEFLTYFQNEAQLEKSRLLSDRFSAERPKGSFSTLEIQRTEQGDSAMYLCASSLGPGTGGGYGYTFGSGTRLTVV.

The chain's CDR3 is CASSLVQGHNYGYTF. The CDR3 DNA sequence: TGTGCCAGCAGCTTAGTACAGGGTCACAACTATGGCTACACCTTC. V gene TRBV11-2 combines with J gene TRBJ1-2; D is perhaps TRBD1 (6 bases). The CDR3 is made up of 15 amino acids. V lost 1 base and J 2 bases, leaving 11 bases between the germline ends. Germline CDR1 reads SGHAT; CDR2 reads FQNNGV.

The gene calls are TRBV7-3 and TRBJ2-2; D is possibly TRBD1 (6 bases). V shed 1 base and J shed 7 bases, with 13 bases lying between them. The V gene's germline CDR1 is SGHTA and CDR2 FQGTGA. The CDR3 sequence is 15 residues long. CDR3 bases: TGTGCCAGCAGCTTAAACAGGGAAGTTGGCGGGGAGCTGTTTTTT. It yields the protein CASSLNREVGGELFF.

A note on this clone: The sample carries other DNA sequences with the same CDR3. The rearrangement joins TRBV5-1 to TRBJ1-2; 8 bases match TRBD1. The CDR3 contains 13 residues. J was trimmed by 3 bases and V by 4 bases; bases with no gene match: 2. CDR1 and CDR2 (germline): SGHRS, YFSETQ. The CDR3 here is CASSPTGDYGYTF. In nucleotides, the CDR3 is TGCGCCAGCAGCCCGACAGGGGACTATGGCTACACCTTC.

This chain connects TRBV9 to TRBJ2-2; the D call may be TRBD1 or TRBD2 (5 bases each). In germline, CDR1 is SGDLS, CDR2 YYNGEE. This CDR3 is 16 amino acids long. V was pared by 0 bases and J by 2 bases, with 11 bases between. Here the CDR3 reads CASSVEGSGNTGELFF. The CDR3 DNA reads TGTGCCAGCAGCGTAGAGGGGTCGGGAAACACCGGGGAGCTGTTTTTT.

The chain carries TRBV2 and TRBJ2-5, with no clear D. CDR1 is SNHLY and CDR2 is FYNNEI in the germline V gene. The V and J ends lost 5 bases and 5 bases respectively, with 15 bases between them. This CDR3 has 14 residues. The CDR3 protein is CASSPQVLKETQYF. In DNA form, the CDR3 reads TGTGCCAGCAGTCCTCAGGTTTTGAAGGAGACCCAGTACTTC. Together with reference TRBV2 and TRBJ2-5, the CDR3 gives the full variable domain: EPEVTQTPSHQVTQMGQEVILRCVPISNHLYFYWYRQILGQKVEFLVSFYNNEISEKSEIFDDQFSVERPDGSNFTLKIRSTKLEDSAMYFCASSPQVLKETQYFGPGTRLLVL.

V usage is TRBV12-3 or TRBV12-4 and J usage is TRBJ1-1; D ambiguous. Trimming left V 5 bases short and J 0 bases short, with 4 bases between. The CDR3 runs 12 residues. CDR3 in amino acids: CASSPMNTEAFF. The DNA of the CDR3 is TGTGCCAGCAGTCCGATGAACACTGAAGCTTTCTTT.

This clone was seen a single time. This chain links TRBV27 with TRBJ2-7; TRBD1 agrees at 8 bases. CDR1 is MNHEY and CDR2 is SMNVEV in the germline V gene (reference sequence). V dropped 3 bases and J dropped 7; count of bases not matched to a gene: 5. This CDR3 is 13 amino acids long. This chain's CDR3 is CASSLVRGREQYF. CDR3 in DNA: TGTGCCAGCAGTTTGGTCAGGGGGCGAGAGCAGTACTTC.

The chain has TRBV9 and TRBJ2-3, with D perhaps matching TRBD2 (7 bases). Trimming took off 0 bases at V and 5 bases at J, with 19 bases between the two ends. The CDR3 runs to 17 residues. Germline V lookup: CDR1 SGDLS, CDR2 YYNGEE. The CDR3 DNA sequence: TGTGCCAGCAGCGTAGGGGTTGCGGGGGCGTTAGGAGATACGCAGTATTTT. Protein sequence: CASSVGVAGALGDTQYF.

The chain joins TRBV5-6 to TRBJ1-1; D gene unclear. V shed 3 bases and J shed 10 bases, with 13 bases lying between them. The germline CDR1 and CDR2 sequences are SGHDT and YYEEEE. The CDR3 is 12 residues long. CDR3 nucleotide sequence: TGTGCCAGCAGCTACAAGGGTGGGCGAGCTTTCTTT. This gives the protein CASSYKGGRAFF.

The rearrangement joins TRBV18 to TRBJ1-2; unclear D gene. V lost 5 bases to trimming and J lost 6 bases, with 22 bases between them. The CDR3 is 16 amino acids. CDR1 KGHSH and CDR2 LQKENI come from the germline V gene. CDR3 protein: CASSSTSTAAAHGYTF. Written as DNA, the CDR3 is TGTGCCAGCTCATCGACGAGTACGGCGGCAGCCCATGGCTACACCTTC.

The rearrangement links TRBV28 to TRBJ1-2; 7 bases agree with TRBD1. Germline CDR1 reads MDHEN; CDR2 reads SYDVKM. There are 14 residues in the CDR3. V dropped 10 bases and J dropped 1; count of bases not matched to a gene: 9. CDR3: CAIRGTALNYGYTF. As DNA, the CDR3 is TGTGCCATACGAGGGACAGCTCTTAACTATGGCTACACCTTC.